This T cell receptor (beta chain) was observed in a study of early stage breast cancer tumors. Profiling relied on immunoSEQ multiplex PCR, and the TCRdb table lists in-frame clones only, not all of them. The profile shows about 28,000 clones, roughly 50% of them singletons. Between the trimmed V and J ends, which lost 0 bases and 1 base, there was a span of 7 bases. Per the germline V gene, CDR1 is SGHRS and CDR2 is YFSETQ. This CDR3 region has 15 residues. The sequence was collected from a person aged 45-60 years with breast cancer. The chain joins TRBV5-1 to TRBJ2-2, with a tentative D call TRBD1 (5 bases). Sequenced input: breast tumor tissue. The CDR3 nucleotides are TGCGCCAGCAGCTTGGTCCAGGGGAACACCGGGGAGCTGTTTTTT. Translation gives CASSLVQGNTGELFF.